This T cell receptor beta chain comes out of a study of shared clonotypes between healthy human individuals. Whole-study context: Those who served as donors were a couple of women and three men between the ages of 18 and 49.

Findings of the study overall: It was anticipated that sequencing depth would influence how many clonotypes donors shared. What naive subsets generally showed was a larger estimated richness than memory subsets showed. Non-shared clonotypes had lower generation probabilities than those shared by all four donors.

Naive-designated CD8 cells lacked CD45RO, were positively enriched for CCR7, and omitted terminally differentiated effector memory CD45RA+ cells. V shed 2 bases and J 3 bases; nucleotides not matched to a gene: 6. In germline, CDR1 is MNHEY, CDR2 SMNVEV (reference sequence). The CDR3 spans 15 residues. Sequencing used immunoSEQ multiplex PCR; TCRdb keeps in-frame clones, though not all of them. This table holds approximately 2,000,000 clones, about 94% found once. Notes on this clone: Its matching antigen is unknown.

The clonotype comes from a man aged 18 to 35 in good health. Some clones in this sample may be carry-over from other donors' samples. Sequencing used naive CD8+ T cells from PBMCs. V usage is TRBV27 and J usage is TRBJ1-1, with TRBD1 matching over 7 bases. The CDR3 protein is CASSLIFQGDTEAFF. As DNA, the CDR3 is TGTGCCAGCAGTTTAATATTCCAGGGGGACACTGAAGCTTTCTTT.